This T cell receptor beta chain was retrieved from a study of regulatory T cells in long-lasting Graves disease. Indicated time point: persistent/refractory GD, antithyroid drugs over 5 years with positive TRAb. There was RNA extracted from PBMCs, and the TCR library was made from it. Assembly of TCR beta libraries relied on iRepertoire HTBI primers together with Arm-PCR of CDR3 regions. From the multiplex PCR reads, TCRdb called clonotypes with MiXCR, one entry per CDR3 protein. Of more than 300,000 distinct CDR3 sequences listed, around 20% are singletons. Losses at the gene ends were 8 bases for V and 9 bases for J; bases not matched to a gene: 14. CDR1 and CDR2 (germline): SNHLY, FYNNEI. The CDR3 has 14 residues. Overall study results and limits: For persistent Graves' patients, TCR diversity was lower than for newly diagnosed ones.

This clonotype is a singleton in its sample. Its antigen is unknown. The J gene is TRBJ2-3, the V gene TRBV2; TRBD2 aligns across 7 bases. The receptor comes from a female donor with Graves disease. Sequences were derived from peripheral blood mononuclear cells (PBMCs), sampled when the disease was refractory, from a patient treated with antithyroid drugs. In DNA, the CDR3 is TGTGCCAGCCTCCGGGAGCAAACAGCGGGGACGCAGTATTTT. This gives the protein CASLREQTAGTQYF.